This record looks at one TCR beta chain sequence and its context. Clones were read by immunoSEQ multiplex PCR, and TCRdb kept only the in-frame ones, dropping some. The data hold some 70,000 clones, with around 91% observed a single time. From germline, CDR1 is SGHTA and CDR2 FQGTGA. J lost 6 bases, V lost 5 bases, and 20 bases had no gene match. CDR3 length equals 18 residues. The entry originates in a study of blood T cell repertoires in COVID-19. Followed longitudinally, the Seattle patients had been enrolled during active infection. This sequence joins TRBV7-3 and TRBJ1-1, with 8 positions matching TRBD1. The receptor's source is a man over 45 with COVID-19, enrolled during active disease. The source material was peripheral blood. The CDR3 region has the DNA TGTGCCAGCAGCCGCCCCGGGGCAGGGGGCGCGTTACGCCCTGAAGCTTTCTTT. It encodes CASSRPGAGGALRPEAFF.